Presented here are 9 T cell receptor beta chains from one specimen sequenced in a study of T-cell reconstitution after alpha-beta-depleted transplantation in children. This sample's TCRbeta library carried unique molecular identifier barcodes. TCRdb redid the calling of the PCR reads with MiXCR, one entry per CDR3 protein. Counted here are 200,000 to 300,000 distinct CDR3 sequences, about a quarter occurring once; the ten biggest clones make up about 2.6%. Sequencing was performed on PBMCs, taken before TCRalphabeta/CD19-depleted stem cell transplant. All receptors derive from a girl aged 2 to 10 with Fanconi anemia, due to receive a stem cell transplant.

This clonotype was counted at least ten times. V is TRBV7-9 and J is TRBJ1-3; D might be TRBD1 (6 bases). Germline V gives CDR1 SEHNR, CDR2 FQNEAQ (reference sequence). This CDR3 has 16 amino acids. V was trimmed by 1 base and J by 0 bases, leaving 10 bases between them. The CDR3 is CASSLDRDSSGNTIYF. As DNA, the CDR3 is TGTGCCAGCAGCTTAGACAGGGATTCCTCTGGAAACACCATATATTTT.

V and J are TRBV5-1 and TRBJ2-3; 7 nucleotides agree with TRBD1. Germline assignment: CDR1 SGHRS and CDR2 YFSETQ. Trimming at V came to 3 bases and at J to 0 bases, leaving 1 base not matched to a gene. CDR3 length: 14 residues. CDR3 in amino acids: CASSWGQSTDTQYF. In nucleotides, the CDR3 is TGCGCCAGCAGCTGGGGACAGAGCACAGATACGCAGTATTTT.

With regard to this clonotype: Lacking the conserved final phenylalanine or tryptophan, this CDR3 likely reflects a read error. The chain links TRBV2 to TRBJ2-3; D unclear. The germline CDR1 and CDR2 sequences are SNHLY and FYNNEI. V dropped 4 bases and J dropped 2 bases, with 13 bases sitting between them. This CDR3 region has 15 residues. CDR3 amino acids: CASSVWSLHTDTQYL. In nucleotides, the CDR3 is TGTGCCAGCAGTGTTTGGTCGTTACACACAGATACGCAGTATCTT.

This clonotype was seen only a few times. This chain joins TRBV5-1 and TRBJ2-1; 10 nucleotides agree with TRBD2. CDR3 length: 19 residues. Unmatched junction bases numbered 9, after V lost 0 bases and J lost 0 bases. Germline lookup yields CDR1 SGHRS and CDR2 YFSETQ. The CDR3 DNA reads as TGCGCCAGCAGCTTGGGGAGGCTAGCGGGGGCGAGCTCCTACAATGAGCAGTTCTTC. Its protein is CASSLGRLAGASSYNEQFF.

V and J are TRBV7-2 and TRBJ2-1, with 11 bases that match TRBD2. The V and J ends lost 1 base and 5 bases, in that order; junction bases with no gene match: 4. CDR3 length equals 16 residues. Germline V lookup: CDR1 SGHTA, CDR2 FQGNSA. The CDR3, as DNA: TGTGCCAGCAGCTTAGAGGCTAGCGGGGGGAACAATGAGCAGTTCTTC. Translating it yields CASSLEASGGNNEQFF.

The rearrangement joins TRBV28 to TRBJ2-7, with a tentative D call TRBD1 (6 bases). The CDR3 length is 13 residues. The germline V gene has CDR1 MDHEN and CDR2 SYDVKM. Trimming cost V 4 bases and J 6 bases, with 13 bases left between them. The CDR3 sequence: CASSSLTGSEQYF. CDR3 in DNA: TGTGCCAGCAGTTCACTTACAGGGAGCGAGCAGTACTTC.

In its sample, this clonotype was seen many times. V is TRBV29-1 and J is TRBJ2-1; no reliable D call. This CDR3 comprises 15 residues. With 0 bases removed from V and 5 bases from J, the gap between germline ends came to 14 bases. CDR1 and CDR2 from the germline V gene are SQVTM and ANQGSEA. DNA of the CDR3: TGCAGCGTTGAAGATCGGGCCCGGGTCAACAATGAGCAGTTCTTC. It is translated as CSVEDRARVNNEQFF.

The V call is TRBV9, the J call TRBJ2-1; 8 nucleotides line up with TRBD2. After removal of 0 bases from V and 8 bases from J, the junction contained 7 bases not matched to a gene. The V gene's germline CDR1 is SGDLS and CDR2 YYNGEE. The CDR3 has 15 amino acids. CDR3 residues: CASSVDGGGTDEQFF. In nucleotides, the CDR3 is TGTGCCAGCAGCGTAGACGGCGGGGGGACGGATGAGCAGTTCTTC.

The genes are TRBV7-2 and TRBJ2-1, with 9 bases identical to TRBD2. This CDR3 comprises 16 residues. With 5 bases clipped from V and 10 bases from J, the junction kept 15 bases outside the gene matches. The germline V gene has CDR1 SGHTA and CDR2 FQGNSA. Here the CDR3 DNA reads TGTGCCAGCAGCCCCCTCTTAGCGGGGGCCTTATCCGAGCAGTTCTTC. Protein product: CASSPLLAGALSEQFF.